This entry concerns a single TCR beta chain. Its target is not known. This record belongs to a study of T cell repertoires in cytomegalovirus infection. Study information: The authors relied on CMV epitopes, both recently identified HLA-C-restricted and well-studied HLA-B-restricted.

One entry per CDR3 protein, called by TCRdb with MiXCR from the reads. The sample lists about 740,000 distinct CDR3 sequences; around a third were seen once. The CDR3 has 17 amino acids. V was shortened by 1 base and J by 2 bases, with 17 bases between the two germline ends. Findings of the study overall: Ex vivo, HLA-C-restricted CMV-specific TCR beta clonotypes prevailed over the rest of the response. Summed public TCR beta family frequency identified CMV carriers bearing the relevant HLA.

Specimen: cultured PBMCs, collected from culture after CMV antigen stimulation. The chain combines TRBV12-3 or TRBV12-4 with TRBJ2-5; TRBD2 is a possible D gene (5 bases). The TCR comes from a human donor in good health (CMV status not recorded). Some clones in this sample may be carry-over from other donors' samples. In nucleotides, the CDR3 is TGTGCCAGCAGTTTAGAAATGACGGGCGGGTTTCAAGAGACCCAGTACTTC. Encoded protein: CASSLEMTGGFQETQYF.